The 8 T cell receptor beta chains listed next were all sequenced from one sample in a study of spatial heterogeneity in lung cancer. Stated time point: sample taken at primary tumor resection. TCRs were sequenced from unsorted whole RNA of tumor, nontumor lung or PBMC. TCRdb re-called the 5' RACE reads with MiXCR, one entry per CDR3 protein. The data show 82,000 or so distinct CDR3 sequences, over 10% seen once. Sequences were derived from PBMCs, sampled at surgery. The receptors were sampled from a male donor with early-stage non-small cell lung cancer.

Only a few counts were recorded for this clonotype. The V call is TRBV5-6, the J call TRBJ1-2, with TRBD1 identical over 8 bases. V was pared by 4 bases and J by 4 bases, with 6 bases of the junction left unmatched. Germline lookup yields CDR1 SGHDT and CDR2 YYEEEE. The length of the CDR3 is 14 residues. CDR3 nucleotides: TGTGCCAGCAGCCTGGGACAGGAAAGCTATGGCTACACCTTC. It specifies CASSLGQESYGYTF.

The rearrangement joins TRBV3-1 to TRBJ2-2; 10 bases align to TRBD2. The CDR3 covers 17 residues. Losses at the gene ends were 4 bases for V and 2 bases for J; bases not matched to a gene: 7. Per the germline V gene, CDR1 is LGHDT and CDR2 is YNNKEL (reference sequence). The CDR3 region has the DNA TGTGCCAGCAGCCTCCTTAGCGGGGGGATTAACACCGGGGAGCTGTTTTTT. Its translation is CASSLLSGGINTGELFF.

The chain recombines TRBV18 with TRBJ2-1; 8 bases line up with TRBD2. CDR1 KGHSH and CDR2 LQKENI come from the germline V gene. Trimming cost V 4 bases and J 9 bases; bases outside gene matches: 20. The CDR3 runs to 18 residues. CDR3 in DNA: TGTGCCAGCTCACTCCGCTCCCCGGGACTAGATGTCTCAGGTGAGCAGTTCTTC. Translated: CASSLRSPGLDVSGEQFF.

The sample holds a few counts of this clonotype. The chain combines TRBV30 with TRBJ2-2; 7 bases line up with TRBD1. J lost 0 bases, V lost 0 bases, and 19 bases had no gene match. Germline V CDR1 and CDR2: GTSNPN, SVGIG (reference sequence). The CDR3 contains 21 residues. The CDR3 nucleotides are TGTGCCTGGAGTGTACTGTCGACAGGGCTGCTTCCCGACGCGAACACCGGGGAGCTGTTTTTT. It yields the protein CAWSVLSTGLLPDANTGELFF.

The rearrangement uses TRBV10-3 and TRBJ1-4; D is unclear. CDR1 and CDR2 from the germline V gene are ENHRY and SYGVKD. This CDR3 is 15 amino acids long. V was cut by 3 bases and J by 0 bases, with 8 bases left in between. The chain's CDR3 is CAISDGTSTNEKLFF. CDR3 in DNA: TGTGCCATCAGTGATGGAACCTCAACTAATGAAAAACTGTTTTTT.

This clonotype was found a few times. The chain couples TRBV24-1 to TRBJ1-2; D gene ambiguous. Trimming removed 9 bases at V and 6 bases at J, with 10 bases between. The CDR3 contains 11 residues. The germline V gene has CDR1 KGHDR and CDR2 SFDVKD. Here the CDR3 reads CATSSGDGYTF. In nucleotides, the CDR3 is TGTGCCACCTCTTCCGGCGATGGCTACACCTTC.

This clonotype was picked up many times. The chain combines TRBV29-1 with TRBJ2-7; D uncertain. The V end lost 6 bases, the J end lost 6 bases, and 27 bases lay between the germline ends. CDR1 and CDR2 from the germline V gene are SQVTM and ANQGSEA. The CDR3 is 16 amino acids. CDR3 sequence reads: CSVIIPDDGSGPEQYF. The CDR3 nucleotides read TGCAGCGTCATAATACCCGACGACGGGTCCGGGCCCGAGCAGTACTTC.

V gene TRBV18 combines with J gene TRBJ2-6; the D gene is possibly TRBD1 (6 bases). There are 16 residues in the CDR3. The germline V gene encodes CDR1 KGHSH and CDR2 LQKENI. V gave up 3 bases and J gave up 0 bases, with 9 bases separating them. The DNA for the CDR3 is TGTGCCAGCTCACCTCCACAGGGCTCTGGGGCCAACGTCCTGACTTTC. Its translation: CASSPPQGSGANVLTF.